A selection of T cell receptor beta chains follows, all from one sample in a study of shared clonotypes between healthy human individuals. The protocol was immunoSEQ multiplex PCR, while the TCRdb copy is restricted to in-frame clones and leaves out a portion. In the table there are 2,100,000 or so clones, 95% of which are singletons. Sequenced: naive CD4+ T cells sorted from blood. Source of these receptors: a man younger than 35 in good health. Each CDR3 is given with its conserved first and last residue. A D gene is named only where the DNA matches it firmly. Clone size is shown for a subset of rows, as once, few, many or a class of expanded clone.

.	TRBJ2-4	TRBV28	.	TGTGCCAGCAGTCAGATGTGGGGGGTTAGCGACATTCAGTACTTC	CASSQMWGVSDIQYF
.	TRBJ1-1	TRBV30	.	TGTGCCTGGGATGGCGGGCTGAACACTGAAGCTTTCTTT	CAWDGGLNTEAFF
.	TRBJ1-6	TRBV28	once	TGTGCCAGCAGCGTCGCAGATAATAATTCACCCCTCCACTTT	CASSVADNNSPLHF
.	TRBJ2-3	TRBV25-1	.	TGTGCCAGCAGTGAATTACAGCCTAGCACAGATACGCAGTATTTT	CASSELQPSTDTQYF
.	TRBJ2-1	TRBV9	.	TGTGCCAGCAGCCCTCGGGACGGACGTGACTACAATGAGCAGTTCTTC	CASSPRDGRDYNEQFF
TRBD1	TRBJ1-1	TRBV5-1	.	TGCGCCAGCACCCCCGGCGGGACAGGGGTAACTTTCTTT	CASTPGGTGVTFF
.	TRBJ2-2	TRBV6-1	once	TGTGCCAGCAGTGGGGCACTAGGAGTAGCCGGGGAGCTGTTTTTT	CASSGALGVAGELFF
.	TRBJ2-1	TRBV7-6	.	TGTGCCAGCAGCACGGACAGCCCCTCCTACAATGAGCAGTTCTTC	CASSTDSPSYNEQFF
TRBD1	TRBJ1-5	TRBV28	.	TGTGCCAGCACCCTGGGGGACAGGTCCCTGGCCCAGCATTTT	CASTLGDRSLAQHF
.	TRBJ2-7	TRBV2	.	TGTGCCAGCAGTGTCGACAGGACCCTCTCCTACGAGCAGTACTTC	CASSVDRTLSYEQYF
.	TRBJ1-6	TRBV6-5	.	TGTGCCAGCAGTTACGGGCAGGTCAATTCACCCCTCCACTTT	CASSYGQVNSPLHF
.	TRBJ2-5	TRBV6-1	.	TGTGCCAGCAGGACAGACGCCCAAGAGACCCAGTACTTC	CASRTDAQETQYF
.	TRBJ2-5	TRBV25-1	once	TGTGCCAGCAGTGACCTTTCGTCGGGGAAAGAGACCCAGTACTTC	CASSDLSSGKETQYF
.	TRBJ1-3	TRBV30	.	TGTGCCTGGAGTCCCCTAGGTTGGGGAGCCCACCTAAACACCATATATTTT	CAWSPLGWGAHLNTIYF
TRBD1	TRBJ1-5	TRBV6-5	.	TGTGCCAGCAGTTTGGGACAGGCCAATCAGCCCCAGCATTTT	CASSLGQANQPQHF
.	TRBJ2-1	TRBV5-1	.	TGCGCCAGCAGCTTGACTGGCAATGAGCAGTTCTTC	CASSLTGNEQFF
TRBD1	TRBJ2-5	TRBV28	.	TGTGCCAGCATTTGGACAGGGAGTCGCCGAGAGACCCAGTACTTC	CASIWTGSRRETQYF
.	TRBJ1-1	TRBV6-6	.	TGTGCCAGCAGTTACGGGGACCTGAACACTGAAGCTTTCTTT	CASSYGDLNTEAFF
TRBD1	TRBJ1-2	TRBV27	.	TGTGCCAGCAGTTCGACAGGGTTTAGTGGCTACACCTTC	CASSSTGFSGYTF
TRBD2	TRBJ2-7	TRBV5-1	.	TGCGCCAGCAGCCCCTCCCTAGCGGGAGGGCCCGTGGGGCAGTACTTC	CASSPSLAGGPVGQYF
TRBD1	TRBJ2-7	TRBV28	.	TGTGCCAGCAGTACTACCGGGACAGGGACTTGTGAGCAGTACTTC	CASSTTGTGTCEQYF
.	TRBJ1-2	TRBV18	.	TGTGCCAGCTCACTTGGACGGGGAGCTAACTATGGCTACACCTTC	CASSLGRGANYGYTF
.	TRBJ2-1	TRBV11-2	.	TGTGCCAGCAGCAACGGGTGGGGTGAGCAGTTCTTC	CASSNGWGEQFF
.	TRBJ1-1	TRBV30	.	TGTGCCTGGACAAGGACAGTGAACACTGAAGCTTTCTTT	CAWTRTVNTEAFF
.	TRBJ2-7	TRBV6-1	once	TGTGCCAGCAGTCGCAGCATACTCTACGAGCAGTACTTC	CASSRSILYEQYF
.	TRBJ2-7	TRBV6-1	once	TGTGCCAGCAGTGTCGGTGAGACCTCCTACGAGCAGTACTTC	CASSVGETSYEQYF
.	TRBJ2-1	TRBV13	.	TGTGCCAGCAGTCAAGCAGGGACTGCGCTCTACAATGAGCAGTTCTTC	CASSQAGTALYNEQFF
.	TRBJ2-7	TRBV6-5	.	TGTGCCAGCAGTTACGCCACAGGGCAGGAGCAGTACTTC	CASSYATGQEQYF
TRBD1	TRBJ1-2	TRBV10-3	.	TGTGCCATCAGTGGGGACAGCCTTTATGGCTACACCTTC	CAISGDSLYGYTF
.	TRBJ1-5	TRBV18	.	TGTGCCACCTCAATGGGTGGCAATCAGCCCCAGCATTTT	CATSMGGNQPQHF
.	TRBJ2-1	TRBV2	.	TGTGCCAGCTCTTTTTACAGGGAACCTACCTACAATGAGCAGTTCTTC	CASSFYREPTYNEQFF
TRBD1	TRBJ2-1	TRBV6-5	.	TGTGCCAGCAGCTACGGGACAGGGGTGCTCTATGAGCAGTTCTTC	CASSYGTGVLYEQFF
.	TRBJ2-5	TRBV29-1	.	TGCAGCGTTGAAGAAGGGGCGCGGACCCAGTACTTC	CSVEEGARTQYF
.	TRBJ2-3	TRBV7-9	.	TGTGCCAGCAGCTTAGAAACAGATACGCAGTATTTT	CASSLETDTQYF
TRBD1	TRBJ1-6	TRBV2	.	TGTGCCAGCAGTGAAAAGACAGGGATGCTGTCACCCCTCCACTTT	CASSEKTGMLSPLHF
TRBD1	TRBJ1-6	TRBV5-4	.	TGTGCCAGCAGCTTGGGACAGGGAGGCAATTCACCCCTCCACTTT	CASSLGQGGNSPLHF
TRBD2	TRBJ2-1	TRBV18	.	TGTGCCAGCTCACCTTCTCTAGCGGGAAGCTACAATGAGCAGTTCTTC	CASSPSLAGSYNEQFF
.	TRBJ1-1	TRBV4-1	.	TGCGCCAGCAGTCGTCCTACAGCGAACACTGAAGCTTTCTTT	CASSRPTANTEAFF
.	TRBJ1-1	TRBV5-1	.	TGCGCCAGCAGCTTGGCCAGGCCCACTGAAGCTTTCTTT	CASSLARPTEAFF
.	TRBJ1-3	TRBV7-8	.	TGTGCCAGCAGCTTTTTCGGGACCTCTGGAAACACCATATATTTT	CASSFFGTSGNTIYF
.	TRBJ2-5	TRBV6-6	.	TGTGCCAGCAGTTATACCACCCCAGCGATGGGAGAGACCCAGTACTTC	CASSYTTPAMGETQYF
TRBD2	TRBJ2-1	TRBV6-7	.	TGTGCCAGCACCGCCCGGGGGTTTGAGCGACTAGCGGGAGGGAGGGATGAGCAGTTCTTC	CASTARGFERLAGGRDEQFF
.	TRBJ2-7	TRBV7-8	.	TGTGCCAGCAGCTATAGTTGGGTCCGGGCAGAGAACTCCTACGAGCAGTACTTC	CASSYSWVRAENSYEQYF
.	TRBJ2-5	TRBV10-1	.	TGCGCCAGCACGGGGAGGGAGACCCAGTACTTC	CASTGRETQYF
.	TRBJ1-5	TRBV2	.	TGTGCCAGCAGTGCTGGTTTGAGCGGTCAGCCCCAGCATTTT	CASSAGLSGQPQHF
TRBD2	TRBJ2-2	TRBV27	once	TGTGCCAGCAGTTTAGGCGGGAGAACCGGGGAGCTGTTTTTT	CASSLGGRTGELFF
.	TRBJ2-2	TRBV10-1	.	TGCGCCAGCAGTGAGCTGCCGGGGGACGACACCGGGGAGCTGTTTTTT	CASSELPGDDTGELFF
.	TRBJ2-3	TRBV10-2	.	TGCGCCAGCAGTGACCCGGTTCTAGCCTTCGGCACAGATACGCAGTATTTT	CASSDPVLAFGTDTQYF
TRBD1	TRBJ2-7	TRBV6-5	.	TGTGCCAGCAGTACATCGGGACAGGGCCAGTACGAGCAGTACTTC	CASSTSGQGQYEQYF
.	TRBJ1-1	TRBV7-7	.	TGTGCTAGCAGCTTAGCGGGGCCGGGCACTGAAGCTTTCTTT	CASSLAGPGTEAFF
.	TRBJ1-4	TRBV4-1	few	TGCGCCAGCAGCCAAGCTTCCGCAACTAATGAAAAACTGTTTTTT	CASSQASATNEKLFF
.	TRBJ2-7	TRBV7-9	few	TGTGCCAGCAGCTTAGGGAGTGCATACGAGCAGTACTTC	CASSLGSAYEQYF
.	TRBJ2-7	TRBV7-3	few	TGTGCCAGCAGCTTAAAGGCGGGATCCTACGAGCAGTACTTC	CASSLKAGSYEQYF
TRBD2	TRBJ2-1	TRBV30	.	TGTGCCTGGAGTAGCGGCCTAGCGGGTTACAATGAGCAGTTCTTC	CAWSSGLAGYNEQFF
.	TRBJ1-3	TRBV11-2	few	TGTGCCAGCAGCCAAATTTACTCTGGAAACACCATATATTTT	CASSQIYSGNTIYF
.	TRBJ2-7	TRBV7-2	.	TGTGCCAGCAGCTTGAGCCTCTACGAGCAGTACTTC	CASSLSLYEQYF